These 21 T cell receptor beta chains came from one sample sequenced in a study of PD-1 blockade in classical Hodgkin lymphoma. Every patient relapsed after autologous stem cell transplantation, and brentuximab vedotin exposure varied. Method: immunoSEQ multiplex PCR; TCRdb's copy keeps in-frame clones and lacks some. The sample records about 29,000 clones, around 71% being singletons. Sequenced here: peripheral blood mononuclear cells (PBMCs), sampled before the second cycle of nivolumab. These receptors were obtained from a human donor with classical Hodgkin lymphoma.

As DNA, the CDR3 is TGTGCCACCAGCAGAGGTCCCCGGGGGGCTGAGGAAAAACTGTTTTTT. Amino acids: CATSRGPRGAEEKLFF. The rearrangement links TRBV15 to TRBJ1-4; possible D gene TRBD1, 6 bases. From germline, CDR1 is LNHNV and CDR2 YYDKDF (reference sequence). CDR3 size: 16 residues. V dropped 1 base and J dropped 8 bases, with 17 bases sitting between them.

V and J are TRBV6-1 and TRBJ2-5; tentative D call: TRBD1 (5 bases). Trimming took off 3 bases at V and 1 base at J, with 9 bases between the two ends. CDR1 and CDR2 from the germline V gene are MNHNS and SASEGT. The CDR3 extends over 14 amino acids. CDR3: CASSEDTIQETQYF. As DNA, the CDR3 is TGTGCCAGCAGTGAGGACACGATCCAAGAGACCCAGTACTTC.

For the CDR3, the DNA is TGCGCCAGCAGCTTAGAGGCGGGGGGGCGAGATACGCAGTATTTT. It yields the protein CASSLEAGGRDTQYF. The rearrangement joins TRBV5-1 to TRBJ2-3; 9 bases line up with TRBD2. From germline, CDR1 is SGHRS and CDR2 YFSETQ. The CDR3 is made up of 15 amino acids. The V and J ends lost 2 bases and 5 bases, in that order; junction bases with no gene match: 6.

The V call is TRBV19, the J call TRBJ2-5; D remains ambiguous. The length of the CDR3 is 15 residues. Trimming left V 3 bases short and J 1 base short, with 12 bases between. Germline V gives CDR1 LNHDA, CDR2 SQIVND (reference sequence). The CDR3 region has the DNA TGTGCCAGTAGTATTATGGGCGCCGGCCAAGAGACCCAGTACTTC. This codes for CASSIMGAGQETQYF.

The chain uses TRBV4-2 and TRBJ2-1; the match to TRBD2 covers 9 bases. This CDR3 is 16 amino acids long. With V trimmed by 1 base and J by 4 bases, 5 bases remained unmatched. CDR1 and CDR2 (germline): LGHNA, YNFKEQ. For the CDR3, the DNA is TGTGCCAGCAGCCAAGGGCCGACTAGCGGTTACAATGAGCAGTTCTTC. Protein product: CASSQGPTSGYNEQFF.

The chain uses TRBV30 and TRBJ1-1; TRBD1 is a possible D gene (6 bases). CDR1 is GTSNPN, CDR2 SVGIG, per germline (reference sequence). This CDR3 contains 17 residues. Deletions cut 2 bases from V and 2 bases from J, with 21 bases between. The DNA of the CDR3 is TGTGCCTGGAGTCCCGGGACAAATGGTCCCAGAAACACTGAAGCTTTCTTT. It yields the protein CAWSPGTNGPRNTEAFF. Complete variable domain (other parts from reference TRBV30 and TRBJ1-1): SQTIHQWPATLVQPVGSPLSLECTVEGTSNPNLYWYRQAAGRGLQLLFYSVGIGQISSEVPQNLSASRPQDRQFILSSKKLLLSDSGFYLCAWSPGTNGPRNTEAFFGQGTRLTVV.

This chain connects TRBV7-9 to TRBJ2-6, with 8 bases aligning to TRBD2. V gave up 7 bases and J gave up 2 bases; unmatched junction bases: 10. This CDR3 region has 17 residues. CDR1 and CDR2 from the germline V gene are SEHNR and FQNEAQ (reference sequence). CDR3 region: CASTGGEGPPGANVLTF. The CDR3 DNA reads TGTGCCAGCACCGGGGGGGAGGGGCCCCCTGGGGCCAACGTCCTGACTTTC.

The chain has TRBV28 and TRBJ2-6, with unresolved D. Germline V gives CDR1 MDHEN, CDR2 SYDVKM. The CDR3 is made up of 15 amino acids. The V and J ends lost 2 bases and 1 base respectively, with 6 bases between them. The CDR3 spells CASSLMGSGANVLTF. CDR3 sequence (DNA): TGTGCCAGCAGTTTAATGGGATCTGGGGCCAACGTCCTGACTTTC.

This clone has more than one count but fewer than ten. The J gene is TRBJ2-2, the V gene TRBV19; D possibly corresponds to TRBD2 (6 bases). This CDR3 contains 18 residues. V was shortened by 4 bases and J by 0 bases, with 18 bases between the two germline ends. Germline V gene sequence: CDR1 LNHDA, CDR2 SQIVND (reference sequence). The CDR3 nucleotides are TGTGCCAGTAGTACAACTTACTGGGGGGTCACGAACACCGGGGAGCTGTTTTTT. This translates into CASSTTYWGVTNTGELFF.

This clone has only one observation. The CDR3 DNA sequence: TGTGCCAGCAGCTTGGATGGGTCTGGGGCCAACGTCCTGACTTTC. Encoded protein: CASSLDGSGANVLTF. J is TRBJ2-6 and V is TRBV5-8, with D uncertain. Germline V gene lookup returns CDR1 SGHTS and CDR2 YDEGEE. Trimming took off 0 bases at V and 1 base at J, with 5 bases between the two ends. This CDR3 contains 15 residues.

This rearrangement joins TRBV7-9 to TRBJ2-7; TRBD1 agrees at 7 bases. Per germline, CDR1 SEHNR and CDR2 FQNEAQ (reference sequence). Trimming took 5 bases from V and 0 from J; bases not matched to a gene: 10. There are 16 residues in the CDR3. The CDR3 is CASSPPGGLPSYEQYF. CDR3 bases: TGTGCCAGCAGCCCTCCAGGGGGTTTACCCTCCTACGAGCAGTACTTC.

The J gene is TRBJ1-1, the V gene TRBV7-3; 9 bases align to TRBD1. Germline CDR1 and CDR2: SGHTA and FQGTGA. Unmatched junction bases numbered 8, after V lost 5 bases and J lost 1 base. The CDR3 is 16 amino acids. The CDR3 protein is CASSLEGQGANTEAFF. CDR3 DNA sequence: TGTGCCAGCAGCCTCGAGGGACAGGGAGCGAACACTGAAGCTTTCTTT.

The sample holds one count of this clone. This chain uses TRBV2 with TRBJ1-5; the D is unclear. V lost 6 bases to trimming and J lost 4 bases, with 10 bases between them. In germline, CDR1 is SNHLY, CDR2 FYNNEI. The CDR3 consists of 13 residues. This CDR3 is CASRKGPNQPQHF. The CDR3, as DNA: TGTGCCAGCAGGAAAGGCCCTAATCAGCCCCAGCATTTT.

The chain links TRBV6-6 to TRBJ2-3; D tentatively reads TRBD1 or TRBD2 (6 bases each). V lost 6 bases, J lost 5 bases, and 18 bases lay in between. There are 15 residues in the CDR3. CDR1 and CDR2 (germline): MNHNY, SVGAGI (reference sequence). In nucleotides, the CDR3 is TGTGCCAGCAGGCCTACGTTGAGGGGGGAAGATACGCAGTATTTT. Amino acids: CASRPTLRGEDTQYF.

The chain links TRBV6-6 to TRBJ1-1; D ambiguous. Between the trimmed V and J ends, which lost 0 bases and 0 bases, there was a span of 8 bases. The V gene's germline CDR1 is MNHNY and CDR2 SVGAGI (reference sequence). The CDR3 is 15 amino acids. The CDR3 sequence: CASSYSPGMNTEAFF. DNA for the CDR3: TGTGCCAGCAGTTACTCGCCGGGGATGAACACTGAAGCTTTCTTT.

V is TRBV29-1 and J is TRBJ2-1, with 8 bases matching TRBD2. V trimming: 3 bases; J trimming: 10 bases; junction bases outside the gene matches: 8. CDR3 size: 13 residues. Germline V gene lookup returns CDR1 SQVTM and CDR2 ANQGSEA. The CDR3 sequence: CSVDSQGTREQFF. The CDR3 nucleotides are TGCAGCGTTGATTCCCAAGGGACTAGAGAGCAGTTCTTC.

The gene calls are TRBV28 and TRBJ2-7; TRBD2 matches at 9 bases. Germline V lookup: CDR1 MDHEN, CDR2 SYDVKM. V lost 5 bases, J lost 4 bases, and 15 bases stayed unmatched. The CDR3 length is 17 residues. CDR3 nucleotide sequence: TGTGCCAGCAGTCTAATAGCGGGGGCCAGCGGCGAATACGAGCAGTACTTC. This gives the protein CASSLIAGASGEYEQYF.

The chain uses TRBV15 and TRBJ2-6; possibly TRBD2 for D (6 bases). The CDR3 consists of 16 residues. V was cut by 3 bases and J by 2 bases, with 11 bases left in between. Germline values: CDR1 LNHNV, CDR2 YYDKDF (reference sequence). This chain's CDR3 is CATSRPSSAGANVLTF. DNA for the CDR3: TGTGCCACCAGCAGGCCGTCTAGCGCTGGGGCCAACGTCCTGACTTTC.

V is TRBV27 and J is TRBJ2-3, with 11 bases lining up with TRBD2. The CDR3 totals 16 residues. With V trimmed by 4 bases and J by 0 bases, 3 bases remained unmatched. In germline, CDR1 is MNHEY, CDR2 SMNVEV (reference sequence). This chain's CDR3 is CASSSGTSGSTDTQYF. The CDR3 DNA reads TGTGCCAGCAGTTCCGGGACTAGCGGTAGCACAGATACGCAGTATTTT.

The CDR3: CASSFRQGTEAFF. CDR3 nucleotide sequence: TGTGCCAGCAGTTTTCGACAGGGCACTGAAGCTTTCTTT. V usage is TRBV27 and J usage is TRBJ1-1; 7 bases are a match to TRBD1. The CDR3 has 13 residues. Germline V lookup: CDR1 MNHEY, CDR2 SMNVEV (reference sequence). V lost 3 bases and J lost 4; bases outside the gene matches: 2.

J is TRBJ2-7 and V is TRBV7-9; 7 bases are a match to TRBD1. The V gene end was trimmed by 5 bases and the J gene end by 2 bases; junction bases not matched to a gene: 12. Germline lookup yields CDR1 SEHNR and CDR2 FQNEAQ (reference sequence). This CDR3 is 16 amino acids long. CDR3 DNA sequence: TGTGCCAGCAGCCGCTGGGACAGTGCATCGCCCTACGAGCAGTACTTC. Encoded protein: CASSRWDSASPYEQYF. Drawing the rest from reference TRBV7-9 and TRBJ2-7, the complete variable domain is DTGVSQNPRHKITKRGQNVTFRCDPISEHNRLYWYRQTLGQGPEFLTYFQNEAQLEKSRLLSDRFSAERPKGSFSTLEIQRTEQGDSAMYLCASSRWDSASPYEQYFGPGTRLTVT.